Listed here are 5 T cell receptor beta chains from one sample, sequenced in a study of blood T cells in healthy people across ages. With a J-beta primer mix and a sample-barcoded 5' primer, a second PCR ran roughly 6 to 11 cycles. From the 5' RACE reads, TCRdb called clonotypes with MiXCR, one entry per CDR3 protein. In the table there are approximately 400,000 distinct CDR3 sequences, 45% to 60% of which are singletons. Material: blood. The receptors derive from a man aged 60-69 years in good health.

The CDR3 region has the DNA TGTGCCAGCAGCTGGGCTAGCGGTCCCTTAGGGGGGGCCTACGAGCAGTACTTC. Translated, it gives CASSWASGPLGGAYEQYF. V gene TRBV7-2 combines with J gene TRBJ2-7; TRBD2 is a possible D gene (7 bases). From germline, CDR1 is SGHTA and CDR2 FQGNSA. V was cut by 4 bases and J by 2 bases, with 24 bases left in between. The CDR3 sequence is 18 residues long.

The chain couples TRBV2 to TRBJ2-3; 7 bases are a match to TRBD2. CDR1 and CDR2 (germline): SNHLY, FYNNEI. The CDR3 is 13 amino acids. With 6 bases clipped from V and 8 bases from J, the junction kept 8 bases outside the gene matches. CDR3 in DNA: TGTGCCAGCAGGCCTGAGGGGAGGGCTACGCAGTATTTT. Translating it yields CASRPEGRATQYF.

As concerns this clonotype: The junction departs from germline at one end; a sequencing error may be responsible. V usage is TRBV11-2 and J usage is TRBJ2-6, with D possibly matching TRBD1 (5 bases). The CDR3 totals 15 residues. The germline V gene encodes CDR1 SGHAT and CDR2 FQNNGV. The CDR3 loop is CASSTVSSGANVLTF. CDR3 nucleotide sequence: TGTGCCAGCAGCACCGTAAGCTCTGGGGCCAACGTCCTAACTTTC.

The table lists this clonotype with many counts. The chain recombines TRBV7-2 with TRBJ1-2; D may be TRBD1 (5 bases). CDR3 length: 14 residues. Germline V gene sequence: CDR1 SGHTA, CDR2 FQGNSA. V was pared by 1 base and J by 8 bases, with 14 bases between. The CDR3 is CASSLERGAAGYTF. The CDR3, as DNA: TGTGCCAGCAGCTTAGAGCGTGGGGCGGCGGGCTACACCTTC.

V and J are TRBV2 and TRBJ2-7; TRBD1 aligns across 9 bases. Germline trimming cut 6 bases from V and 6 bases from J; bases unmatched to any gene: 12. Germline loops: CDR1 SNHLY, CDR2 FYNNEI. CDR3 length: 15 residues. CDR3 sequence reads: CASRGQGLKSGEQYF. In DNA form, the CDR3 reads TGTGCCAGCAGGGGACAGGGTCTCAAGAGTGGCGAGCAGTACTTC.